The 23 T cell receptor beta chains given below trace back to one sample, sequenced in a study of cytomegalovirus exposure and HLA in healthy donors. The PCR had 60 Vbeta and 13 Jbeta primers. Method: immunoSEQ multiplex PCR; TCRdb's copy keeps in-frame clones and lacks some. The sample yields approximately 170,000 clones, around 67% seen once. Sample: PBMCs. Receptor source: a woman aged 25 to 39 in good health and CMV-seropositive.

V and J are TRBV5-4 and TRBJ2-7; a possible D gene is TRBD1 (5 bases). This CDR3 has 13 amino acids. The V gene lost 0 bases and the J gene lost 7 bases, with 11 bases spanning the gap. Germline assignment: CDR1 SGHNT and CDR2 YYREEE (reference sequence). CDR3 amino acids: CASSLDPGREQYF. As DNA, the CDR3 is TGTGCCAGCAGCTTGGACCCAGGGCGGGAGCAGTACTTC.

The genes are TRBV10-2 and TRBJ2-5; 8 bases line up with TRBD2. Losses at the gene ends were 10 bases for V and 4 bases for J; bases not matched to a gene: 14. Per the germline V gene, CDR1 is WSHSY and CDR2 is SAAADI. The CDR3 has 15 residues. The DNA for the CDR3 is TGCGCCACCCGGCGGAGCGGGAGCGTAGGAGAGACCCAGTACTTC. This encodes CATRRSGSVGETQYF.

The DNA of the CDR3 is TGTGCCAGCAGCTTAGGGGTAGCGGGAGGTGTAACAGATACGCAGTATTTT. Its translation is CASSLGVAGGVTDTQYF. The chain is built from TRBV11-2 and TRBJ2-3, with 10 bases identical to TRBD2. Germline CDR1 reads SGHAT; CDR2 reads FQNNGV. This CDR3 comprises 17 residues. After removal of 1 base from V and 3 bases from J, the junction contained 7 bases not matched to a gene. The full variable domain, in which reference TRBV11-2 and TRBJ2-3 provide the parts outside the CDR3, is EAGVAQSPRYKIIEKRQSVAFWCNPISGHATLYWYQQILGQGPKLLIQFQNNGVVDDSQLPKDRFSAERLKGVDSTLKIQPAKLEDSAVYLCASSLGVAGGVTDTQYFGPGTRLTVL.

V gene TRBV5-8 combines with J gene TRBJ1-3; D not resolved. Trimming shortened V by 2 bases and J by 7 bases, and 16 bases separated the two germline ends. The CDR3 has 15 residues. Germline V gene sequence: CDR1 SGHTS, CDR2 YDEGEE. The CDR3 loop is CASSLRPGVFNTIYF. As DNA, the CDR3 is TGTGCCAGCAGCTTACGACCCGGGGTCTTCAACACCATATATTTT.

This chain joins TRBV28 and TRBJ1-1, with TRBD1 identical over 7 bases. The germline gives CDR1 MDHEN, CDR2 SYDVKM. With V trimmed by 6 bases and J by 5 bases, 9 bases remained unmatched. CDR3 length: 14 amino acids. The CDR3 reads CASSGNRGETEAFF. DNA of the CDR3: TGTGCCAGCAGCGGGAACAGGGGAGAAACTGAAGCTTTCTTT. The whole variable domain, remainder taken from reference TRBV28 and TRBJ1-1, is DVKVTQSSRYLVKRTGEKVFLECVQDMDHENMFWYRQDPGLGLRLIYFSYDVKMKEKGDIPEGYSVSREKKERFSLILESASTNQTSMYLCASSGNRGETEAFFGQGTRLTVV.

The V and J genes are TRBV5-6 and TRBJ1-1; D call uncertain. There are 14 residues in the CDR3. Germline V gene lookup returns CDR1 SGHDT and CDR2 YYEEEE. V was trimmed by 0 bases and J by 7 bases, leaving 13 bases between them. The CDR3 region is CASSLAFLENEAFF. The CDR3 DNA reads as TGTGCCAGCAGCTTGGCCTTTTTGGAGAATGAAGCTTTCTTT.

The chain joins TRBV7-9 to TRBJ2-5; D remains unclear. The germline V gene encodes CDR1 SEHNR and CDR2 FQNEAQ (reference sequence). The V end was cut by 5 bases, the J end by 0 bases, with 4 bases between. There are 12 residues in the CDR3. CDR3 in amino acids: CASSLYQETQYF. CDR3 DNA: TGTGCCAGCAGCCTCTACCAAGAGACCCAGTACTTC.

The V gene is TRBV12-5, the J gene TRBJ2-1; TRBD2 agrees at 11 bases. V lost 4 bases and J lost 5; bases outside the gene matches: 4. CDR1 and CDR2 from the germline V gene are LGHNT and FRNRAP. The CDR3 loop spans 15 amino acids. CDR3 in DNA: TGTGCTAGTGGTTCGACTAGCGGGGTTCACAATGAGCAGTTCTTC. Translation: CASGSTSGVHNEQFF. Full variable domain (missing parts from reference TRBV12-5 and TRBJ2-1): DARVTQTPRHKVTEMGQEVTMRCQPILGHNTVFWYRQTMMQGLELLAYFRNRAPLDDSGMPKDRFSAEMPDATLATLKIQPSEPRDSAVYFCASGSTSGVHNEQFFGPGTRLTVL.

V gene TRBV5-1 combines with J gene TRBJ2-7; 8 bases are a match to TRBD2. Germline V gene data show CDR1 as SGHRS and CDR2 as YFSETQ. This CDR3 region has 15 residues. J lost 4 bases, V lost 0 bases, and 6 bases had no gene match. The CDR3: CASSLDTGLVYEQYF. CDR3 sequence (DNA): TGCGCCAGCAGCTTGGACACGGGACTAGTTTACGAGCAGTACTTC.

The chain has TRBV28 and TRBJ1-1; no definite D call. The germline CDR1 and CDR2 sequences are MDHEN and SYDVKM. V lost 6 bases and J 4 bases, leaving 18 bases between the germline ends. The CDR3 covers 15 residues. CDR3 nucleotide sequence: TGTGCCAGCAGCCTCGGCGGCAGTCGAAGCACTGAAGCTTTCTTT. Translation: CASSLGGSRSTEAFF.

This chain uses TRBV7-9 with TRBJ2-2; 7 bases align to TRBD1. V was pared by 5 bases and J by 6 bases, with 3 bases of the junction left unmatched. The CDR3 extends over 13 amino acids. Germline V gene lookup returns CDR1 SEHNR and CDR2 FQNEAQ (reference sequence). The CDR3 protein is CASSPTGAGELFF. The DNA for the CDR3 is TGTGCCAGCAGCCCTACAGGGGCCGGGGAGCTGTTTTTT.

The CDR3 DNA reads TGTGCCAGCAGCCGGGCTAGCGGGTTTCAGGAGCAGTTCTTC. It translates to CASSRASGFQEQFF. This chain links TRBV14 with TRBJ2-1; 8 bases fit TRBD2. V was pared by 4 bases and J by 10 bases, with 9 bases of the junction left unmatched. The CDR3 totals 14 residues. Germline CDR1 and CDR2: SGHDN and FVKESK.

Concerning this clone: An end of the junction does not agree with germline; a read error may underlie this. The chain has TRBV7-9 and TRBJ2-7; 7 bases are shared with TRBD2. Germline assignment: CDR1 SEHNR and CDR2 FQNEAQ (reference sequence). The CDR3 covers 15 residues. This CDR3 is CSSSLSSREAGEQYF. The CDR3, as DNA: TGTTCCAGCAGCTTAAGTTCCCGGGAGGCAGGAGAGCAGTACTTC. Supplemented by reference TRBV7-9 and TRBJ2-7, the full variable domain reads DTGVSQNPRHKITKRGQNVTFRCDPISEHNRLYWYRQTLGQGPEFLTYFQNEAQLEKSRLLSDRFSAERPKGSFSTLEIQRTEQGDSAMYLCSSSLSSREAGEQYFGPGTRLTVT.

DNA of the CDR3: TGTGCCAGCAGTTACGACACCCTGAACACTGAAGCTTTCTTT. Its translation: CASSYDTLNTEAFF. The rearrangement links TRBV6-5 to TRBJ1-1; D is unresolved. The germline V and J ends were trimmed by 2 bases and 0 bases, with 7 bases remaining between them. CDR3 length equals 14 residues. Germline V lookup: CDR1 MNHEY, CDR2 SVGAGI.

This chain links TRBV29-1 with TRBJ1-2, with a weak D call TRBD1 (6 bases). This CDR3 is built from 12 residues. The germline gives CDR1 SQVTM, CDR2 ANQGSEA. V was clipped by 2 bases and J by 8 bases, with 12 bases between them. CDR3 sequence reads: CSVEIGQWGYTF. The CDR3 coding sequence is TGCAGCGTTGAAATCGGACAGTGGGGCTACACCTTC. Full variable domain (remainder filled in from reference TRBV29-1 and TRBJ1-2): SAVISQKPSRDICQRGTSLTIQCQVDSQVTMMFWYRQQPGQSLTLIATANQGSEATYESGFVIDKFPISRPNLTFSTLTVSNMSPEDSSIYLCSVEIGQWGYTFGSGTRLTVV.

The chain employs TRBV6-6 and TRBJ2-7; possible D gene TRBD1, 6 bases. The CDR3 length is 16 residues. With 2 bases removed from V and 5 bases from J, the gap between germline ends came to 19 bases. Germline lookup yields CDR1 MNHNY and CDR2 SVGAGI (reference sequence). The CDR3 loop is CASSYRTRDTRDEQYF. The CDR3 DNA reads TGTGCCAGCAGTTACCGGACCCGGGACACAAGGGACGAGCAGTACTTC.

CDR3 sequence: CASSAGGGKVNEQYF. The CDR3 DNA sequence: TGTGCCAGCAGTGCAGGTGGGGGGAAAGTAAACGAGCAGTACTTC. This chain uses TRBV2 with TRBJ2-7, with a weak D call TRBD2 (6 bases). The CDR3 length is 15 residues. Germline CDR1 SNHLY, CDR2 FYNNEI. V dropped 4 bases and J dropped 5 bases, with 18 bases sitting between them.

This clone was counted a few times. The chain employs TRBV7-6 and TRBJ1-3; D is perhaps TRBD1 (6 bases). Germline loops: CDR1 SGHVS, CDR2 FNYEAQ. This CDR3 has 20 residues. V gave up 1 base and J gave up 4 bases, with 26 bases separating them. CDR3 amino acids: CASSLGARDIWGAGGNTIYF. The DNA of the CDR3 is TGTGCCAGCAGCTTAGGGGCCCGGGACATTTGGGGCGCAGGAGGAAACACCATATATTTT.

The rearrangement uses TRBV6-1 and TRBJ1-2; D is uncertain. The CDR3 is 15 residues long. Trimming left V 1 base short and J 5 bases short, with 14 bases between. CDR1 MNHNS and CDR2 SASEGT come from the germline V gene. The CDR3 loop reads CASSEGMTFLYGYTF. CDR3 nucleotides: TGTGCCAGCAGTGAAGGGATGACATTCCTATATGGCTACACCTTC.

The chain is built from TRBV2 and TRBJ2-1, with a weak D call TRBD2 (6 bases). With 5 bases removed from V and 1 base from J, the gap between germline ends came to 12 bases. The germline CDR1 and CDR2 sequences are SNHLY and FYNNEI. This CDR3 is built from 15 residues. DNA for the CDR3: TGTGCCAGCAGTTACCGGGACTCTTCCTACAATGAGCAGTTCTTC. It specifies CASSYRDSSYNEQFF.

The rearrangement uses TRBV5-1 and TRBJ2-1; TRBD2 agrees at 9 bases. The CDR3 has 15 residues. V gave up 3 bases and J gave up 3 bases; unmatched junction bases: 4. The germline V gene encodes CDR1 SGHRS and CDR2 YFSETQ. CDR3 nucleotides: TGCGCCAGCAGCTGGGTGACTAGCGGCTACAATGAGCAGTTCTTC. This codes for CASSWVTSGYNEQFF.

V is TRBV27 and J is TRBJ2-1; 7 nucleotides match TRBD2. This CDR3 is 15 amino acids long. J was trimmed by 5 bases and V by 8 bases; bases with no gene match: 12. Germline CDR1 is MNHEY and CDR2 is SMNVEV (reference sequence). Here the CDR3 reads CASRRREKGDNEQFF. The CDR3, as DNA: TGTGCCAGCCGCCGGCGGGAGAAAGGAGACAATGAGCAGTTCTTC.

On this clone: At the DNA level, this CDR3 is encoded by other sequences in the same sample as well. CDR3 nucleotides: TGCGCCAGCAGCTTGGCGGGTACTGGGGCCAACGTCCTGACTTTC. Translating it yields CASSLAGTGANVLTF. The rearrangement uses TRBV5-1 and TRBJ2-6; no firm D call. Germline V CDR1 and CDR2: SGHRS, YFSETQ. V was pared by 0 bases and J by 2 bases, with 6 bases between. This CDR3 has 15 residues.